This passage covers 10 T cell receptor beta chains from one sample sequenced in a study of OX40 agonist ivuxolimab in advanced cancers. Libraries were prepared by immunoSEQ multiplex PCR; TCRdb keeps only in-frame clonotypes and omits some of them. The data contain tens of thousands of clones, more than 85% of them singletons. The sequencing used CD4+ or CD8+ T cells sorted from blood, collected in a trial of the OX40 agonist ivuxolimab. All receptors come from an adult with an advanced solid tumor such as melanoma, head and neck, liver or kidney cancer.

This clone was recorded once. Distinct nucleotide sequences in the sample also encode this CDR3. The J gene is TRBJ1-5, the V gene TRBV27; 7 bases agree with TRBD1. There are 16 residues in the CDR3. V shed 1 base, J shed 2 bases, and the junction held 5 bases outside the gene matches. The germline V gene encodes CDR1 MNHEY and CDR2 SMNVEV (reference sequence). The CDR3 loop reads CASSLLAGGGNQPQHF. DNA for the CDR3: TGTGCCAGCAGTTTATTGGCAGGGGGAGGCAATCAGCCCCAGCATTTT.

This rearrangement joins TRBV6-5 to TRBJ1-2; D not certain. The CDR3 length is 14 residues. V lost 0 bases and J lost 4, with 9 bases in between. Germline assignment: CDR1 MNHEY and CDR2 SVGAGI. The CDR3 DNA sequence: TGTGCCAGCAGTTACTCCGGGTACCCCTATGGCTACACCTTC. This sequence encodes CASSYSGYPYGYTF.

In this sample, this clone turned up a few times. The chain uses TRBV6-5 and TRBJ2-1, with TRBD2 as a possible D gene (6 bases). Germline V gives CDR1 MNHEY, CDR2 SVGAGI. The ends were cut back, 0 bases at V and 14 bases at J, with 14 bases in the middle. The CDR3 totals 13 residues. The CDR3 DNA reads as TGTGCCAGCAGTTACTCAACGCGGGACGAGAAGTTCTTC. Protein sequence: CASSYSTRDEKFF.

The J gene is TRBJ2-3, the V gene TRBV28, with TRBD1 identical over 11 bases. V lost 2 bases to trimming and J lost 11 bases; unmatched junction nucleotides: 15. Germline V CDR1 and CDR2: MDHEN, SYDVKM. CDR3 length equals 17 residues. The CDR3 loop is CASSLRGGQGAPWKQYF. In DNA, the CDR3 is TGTGCCAGCAGTTTAAGGGGCGGACAGGGGGCTCCTTGGAAGCAGTATTTT.

This clone appeared many times. The chain is built from TRBV19 and TRBJ2-7; 7 bases agree with TRBD1. CDR1 and CDR2 (germline): LNHDA, SQIVND (reference sequence). With 3 bases clipped from V and 5 bases from J, the junction kept 4 bases outside the gene matches. The CDR3 covers 13 residues. The CDR3: CASSMTGLDEQYF. In DNA, the CDR3 is TGTGCCAGTAGTATGACAGGGTTGGACGAGCAGTACTTC.

The chain carries TRBV18 and TRBJ2-2, with TRBD2 matching 13 bases. Per the germline V gene, CDR1 is KGHSH and CDR2 is LQKENI. This CDR3 comprises 18 residues. V trimming: 6 bases; J trimming: 2 bases; junction bases outside the gene matches: 9. This chain's CDR3 is CASSHTGTSGINTGELFF. The CDR3 DNA reads as TGTGCCAGCTCTCATACCGGGACTAGCGGGATAAACACCGGGGAGCTGTTTTTT.

CDR3 sequence: CASSSPRDGVYEQYF. In DNA form, the CDR3 reads TGTGCCAGCAGCTCCCCCCGGGACGGAGTCTACGAGCAGTACTTC. This chain joins TRBV11-2 and TRBJ2-7; either TRBD1 or TRBD2 may fit D (5 bases each). V lost 4 bases, J lost 3 bases, and 16 bases lay in between. Germline V lookup: CDR1 SGHAT, CDR2 FQNNGV. CDR3 length: 15 amino acids.

The chain links TRBV11-2 to TRBJ2-3, with 7 bases that match TRBD2. V lost 5 bases, J lost 2 bases, and 16 bases stayed unmatched. The CDR3 totals 18 residues. CDR1 and CDR2 from the germline V gene are SGHAT and FQNNGV. Here the CDR3 reads CASSLPAAAGVNTDTQYF. In nucleotides, the CDR3 is TGTGCCAGCAGCCTGCCCGCGGCCGCGGGAGTGAACACAGATACGCAGTATTTT.

The V call is TRBV5-6, the J call TRBJ2-5, with D hard to call. This CDR3 contains 11 residues. The germline V gene encodes CDR1 SGHDT and CDR2 YYEEEE. Between the trimmed V and J ends, which lost 2 bases and 7 bases, there was a span of 6 bases. The CDR3 region is CASSLYGTQYF. DNA for the CDR3: TGTGCCAGCAGCTTATACGGGACCCAGTACTTC.

The chain uses TRBV27 and TRBJ2-7; D is possibly TRBD1 (6 bases). Looked up from germline, CDR1 is MNHEY and CDR2 is SMNVEV (reference sequence). The CDR3 has 14 amino acids. V lost 2 bases and J 2 bases, leaving 10 bases between the germline ends. CDR3 in DNA: TGTGCCAGCAGTTTAAAGGACAGTGCCTACGAGCAGTACTTC. Amino acids: CASSLKDSAYEQYF.